A single sample gave rise to the 5 T cell receptor beta chains below, sequenced in a study of CD8 T cells in ankylosing spondylitis. TCRdb re-derived calls from the 5' RACE reads in MiXCR, one entry per CDR3 protein. The table records 250,000 to 400,000 distinct CDR3 sequences, 11% of them present only once. Sample: blood, either unsorted or a sorted T cell fraction (not recorded which). All receptors derive from a female donor with ankylosing spondylitis or in good health (not recorded which).

The chain joins TRBV9 to TRBJ2-5, with 8 bases fitting TRBD1. This CDR3 spans 14 amino acids. Germline-derived CDR1 and CDR2 are SGDLS and YYNGEE. The V gene end was trimmed by 2 bases and the J gene end by 5 bases; junction bases not matched to a gene: 5. The CDR3 DNA reads TGTGCCAGCAGCGTCAGGGGGCGCGGGGAGACCCAGTACTTC. It is translated as CASSVRGRGETQYF.

Ten or more counts support this clonotype. V gene TRBV5-1 combines with J gene TRBJ2-5; D remains ambiguous. Germline CDR1 reads SGHRS; CDR2 reads YFSETQ. With 1 base removed from V and 1 base from J, the gap between germline ends came to 5 bases. This CDR3 contains 13 residues. This chain's CDR3 is CASSLKAQETQYF. CDR3 sequence (DNA): TGCGCCAGCAGCTTGAAGGCCCAAGAGACCCAGTACTTC.

The table lists this clonotype with a few counts. V is TRBV28 and J is TRBJ2-7; D possibly corresponds to TRBD2 (6 bases). V was shortened by 7 bases and J by 6 bases, with 19 bases between the two germline ends. This CDR3 is built from 14 residues. The germline V gene has CDR1 MDHEN and CDR2 SYDVKM. The CDR3 here is CASTLRGAALEQYF. CDR3 nucleotides: TGTGCCAGCACCCTTCGCGGGGCCGCCCTCGAGCAGTACTTC.

This clonotype was detected only a few times. The genes are TRBV2 and TRBJ2-1; weak D call: TRBD1 (5 bases). The CDR3 loop spans 13 amino acids. The V end was cut by 4 bases, the J end by 6 bases, with 10 bases between. Looked up from germline, CDR1 is SNHLY and CDR2 is FYNNEI. DNA of the CDR3: TGTGCCAGCAGTGGCGTAGGGGCCAATGAGCAGTTCTTC. Residues: CASSGVGANEQFF. Using reference TRBV2 and TRBJ2-1 for the parts outside the CDR3, the full variable domain is EPEVTQTPSHQVTQMGQEVILRCVPISNHLYFYWYRQILGQKVEFLVSFYNNEISEKSEIFDDQFSVERPDGSNFTLKIRSTKLEDSAMYFCASSGVGANEQFFGPGTRLTVL.

This clonotype was observed many times. The chain is built from TRBV5-6 and TRBJ1-3; D possibly corresponds to TRBD1 (6 bases). The germline V and J ends were trimmed by 4 bases and 0 bases, with 11 bases remaining between them. The germline V gene encodes CDR1 SGHDT and CDR2 YYEEEE. There are 15 residues in the CDR3. This CDR3 reads CASSLTGTSGNTIYF. The CDR3 DNA reads TGTGCCAGCAGCCTTACAGGGACCTCTGGAAACACCATATATTTT. The full variable domain, in which reference TRBV5-6 and TRBJ1-3 provide the parts outside the CDR3, is DAGVTQSPTHLIKTRGQQVTLRCSPKSGHDTVSWYQQALGQGPQFIFQYYEEEERQRGNFPDRFSGHQFPNYSSELNVNALLLGDSALYLCASSLTGTSGNTIYFGEGSWLTVV.